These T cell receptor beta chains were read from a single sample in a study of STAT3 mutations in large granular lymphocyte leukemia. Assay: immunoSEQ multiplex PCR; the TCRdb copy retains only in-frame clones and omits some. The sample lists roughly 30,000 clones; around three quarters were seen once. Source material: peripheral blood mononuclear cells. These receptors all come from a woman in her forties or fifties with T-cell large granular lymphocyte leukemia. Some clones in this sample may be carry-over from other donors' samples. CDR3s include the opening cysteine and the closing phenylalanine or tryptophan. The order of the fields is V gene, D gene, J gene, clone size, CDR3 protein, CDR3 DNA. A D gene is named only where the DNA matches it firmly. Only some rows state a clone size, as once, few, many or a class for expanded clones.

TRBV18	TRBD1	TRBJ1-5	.	CASSRPQGVMHF	TGTGCCAGCTCACGCCCACAGGGGGTGATGCATTTT
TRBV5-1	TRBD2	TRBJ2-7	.	CASSFGGGIAGVYEQYF	TGCGCCAGCAGCTTCGGGGGAGGGATAGCGGGAGTTTATGAGCAGTACTTC
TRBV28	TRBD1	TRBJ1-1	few	CASNARKTGAMNTEAFF	TGTGCCAGCAACGCACGTAAAACAGGGGCCATGAACACTGAAGCTTTCTTT
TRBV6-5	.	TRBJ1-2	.	CASSKTGYGYTF	TGTGCCAGCAGTAAGACGGGCTATGGCTACACCTTC
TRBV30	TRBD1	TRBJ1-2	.	CAWSGQGVYGYTF	TGTGCCTGGAGCGGACAGGGGGTCTATGGCTACACCTTC
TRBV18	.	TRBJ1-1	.	CASSPLRGGSTEAFF	TGTGCCAGCTCACCGCTGAGAGGGGGTTCAACTGAAGCTTTCTTT
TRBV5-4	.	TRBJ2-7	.	CASSADLYEQYF	TGTGCCAGCAGCGCGGACCTCTACGAGCAGTACTTC
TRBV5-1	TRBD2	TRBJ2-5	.	CASSLSGLAGVETQYF	TGCGCCAGCAGCCTGAGTGGCCTAGCGGGAGTCGAGACCCAGTACTTC
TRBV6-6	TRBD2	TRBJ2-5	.	CASINPSGGQETQYF	TGTGCCAGCATCAACCCTAGCGGAGGCCAAGAGACCCAGTACTTC
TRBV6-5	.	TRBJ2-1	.	CASSPLRGRGNEQFF	TGTGCCAGCAGTCCCCTACGGGGGAGGGGGAATGAGCAGTTCTTC
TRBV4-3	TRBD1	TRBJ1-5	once	CASSLDRAGDQPQHF	TGCGCCAGCAGCCTCGACAGGGCAGGAGATCAGCCCCAGCATTTT
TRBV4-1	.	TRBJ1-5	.	CASSQVGINQPQHF	TGCGCCAGCAGCCAAGTTGGTATCAATCAGCCCCAGCATTTT
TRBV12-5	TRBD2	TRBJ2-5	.	CASGFAGGETQYF	TGTGCTAGTGGTTTTGCGGGGGGGGAGACCCAGTACTTC
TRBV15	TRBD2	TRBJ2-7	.	CATSRNSGGGRGEQYF	TGTGCCACCAGCAGAAATTCGGGAGGAGGAAGAGGCGAGCAGTACTTC
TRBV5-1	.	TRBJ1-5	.	CASSFARGEPQHF	TGCGCCAGCAGCTTTGCCCGGGGAGAGCCCCAGCATTTT
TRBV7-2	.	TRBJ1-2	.	CASSETAYYGYTF	TGTGCCAGCAGCGAGACAGCTTACTATGGCTACACCTTC
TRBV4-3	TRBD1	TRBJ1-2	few	CASSQEDRGSYGYTF	TGCGCCAGCAGCCAAGAAGACAGGGGGAGCTATGGCTACACCTTC
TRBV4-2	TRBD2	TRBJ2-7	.	CASSQIAGALSYEQYF	TGTGCCAGCAGCCAGATAGCGGGAGCCCTCTCCTACGAGCAGTACTTC
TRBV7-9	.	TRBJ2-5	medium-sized	CASSPDREGGPTQYF	TGTGCCAGCAGCCCCGACCGAGAGGGGGGGCCGACCCAGTACTTC
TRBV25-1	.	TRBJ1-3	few	CASSESVISRGNTIYF	TGTGCCAGCAGTGAATCGGTAATCTCCAGGGGAAACACCATATATTTT
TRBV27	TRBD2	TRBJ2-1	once	CASSLEAGYNEQFF	TGTGCCAGCAGTTTAGAAGCGGGGTACAATGAGCAGTTCTTC
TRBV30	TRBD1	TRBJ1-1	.	CAWSVKTGRGGAFF	TGTGCCTGGAGTGTAAAGACAGGGAGAGGAGGAGCTTTCTTT
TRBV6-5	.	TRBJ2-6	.	CASSSGANVLTF	TGTGCCAGCAGCTCCGGGGCCAACGTCCTGACTTTC
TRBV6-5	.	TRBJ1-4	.	CASNRAGLNEKLFF	TGTGCCAGCAATCGCGCAGGGCTTAATGAAAAACTGTTTTTT
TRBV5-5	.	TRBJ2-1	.	CASSSATVNEQFF	TGTGCCAGCAGCTCGGCGACTGTAAATGAGCAGTTCTTC
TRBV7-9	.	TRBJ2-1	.	CASSSLLGEGSRDDEQFF	TGTGCCAGCAGCTCCCTTCTGGGTGAGGGTTCGAGAGACGATGAGCAGTTCTTC
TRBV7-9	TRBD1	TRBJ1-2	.	CASRDVPRTGANYGYTF	TGTGCCAGCAGGGACGTACCCCGGACAGGGGCTAACTATGGCTACACCTTC
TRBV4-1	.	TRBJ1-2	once	CASSPTTGYLGYTF	TGCGCCAGCAGCCCCACGACGGGATACCTTGGCTACACCTTC
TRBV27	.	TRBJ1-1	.	CARLFNTEAFF	TGTGCCAGACTCTTTAACACTGAAGCTTTCTTT
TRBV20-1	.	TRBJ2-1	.	CSAPKGDEQFF	TGCAGTGCCCCCAAGGGGGATGAGCAGTTCTTC
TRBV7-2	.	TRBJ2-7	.	CASSFPVGEQYF	TGTGCCAGCAGCTTCCCAGTAGGAGAGCAGTACTTC
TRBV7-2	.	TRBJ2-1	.	CASSLSHSDNEQFF	TGTGCCAGCAGCCTTTCCCATAGTGATAATGAGCAGTTCTTC
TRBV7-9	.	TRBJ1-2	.	CASSPARRGYGYTF	TGTGCCAGCAGCCCAGCGAGAAGGGGCTATGGCTACACCTTC
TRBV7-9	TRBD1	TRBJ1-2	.	CASSRGQDNYGYTF	TGTGCCAGCAGCAGGGGACAGGATAACTATGGCTACACCTTC
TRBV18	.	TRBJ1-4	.	CASSPRGAVNEKLFF	TGTGCCAGCTCACCTCGCGGGGCCGTCAATGAAAAACTGTTTTTT
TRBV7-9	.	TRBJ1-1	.	CASSLGSWGYTEAFF	TGTGCCAGCAGCTTAGGGTCTTGGGGGTACACTGAAGCTTTCTTT
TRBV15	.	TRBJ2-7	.	CATRRESWENEQYF	TGTGCCACCCGGAGGGAGAGCTGGGAAAACGAGCAGTACTTC
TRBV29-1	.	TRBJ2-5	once	CSVDKGRGETQYF	TGCAGCGTTGATAAGGGTAGGGGAGAGACCCAGTACTTC
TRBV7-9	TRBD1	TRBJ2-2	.	CASSPDRDMSTGELFF	TGTGCCAGCAGCCCAGACAGGGACATGAGCACCGGGGAGCTGTTTTTT
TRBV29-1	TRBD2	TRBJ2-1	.	CSVRLAGPSPEQFF	TGCAGCGTTCGACTAGCGGGACCTTCGCCTGAGCAGTTCTTC
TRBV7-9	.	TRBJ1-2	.	CASSLPITEILYGYTF	TGTGCCAGCAGCTTACCCATCACAGAGATCCTCTATGGCTACACCTTC
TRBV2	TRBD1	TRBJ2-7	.	CASGPRDRVREQYF	TGTGCCAGCGGGCCTCGGGACAGAGTACGCGAGCAGTACTTC
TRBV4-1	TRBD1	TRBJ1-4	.	CASSQGQGTEKLFF	TGCGCCAGCAGCCAGGGACAGGGGACTGAAAAACTGTTTTTT
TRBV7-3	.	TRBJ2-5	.	CASSRDGGETQYF	TGTGCCAGCAGTCGGGACGGAGGAGAGACCCAGTACTTC
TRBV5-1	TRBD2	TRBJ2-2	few	CASSPREAGTGELFF	TGCGCCAGCAGCCCTAGGGAAGCGGGGACCGGGGAGCTGTTTTTT
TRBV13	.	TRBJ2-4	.	CASSFGRVSVQYF	TGTGCCAGCAGCTTTGGGCGGGTCAGCGTTCAGTACTTC
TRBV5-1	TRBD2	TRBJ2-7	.	CASSSGLTKNYEQYF	TGCGCCAGCAGCTCGGGACTAACAAAGAATTACGAGCAGTACTTC
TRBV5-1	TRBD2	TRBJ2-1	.	CASSLQAGGSYNEQFF	TGCGCCAGCAGCCTGCAGGCGGGGGGCTCCTACAATGAGCAGTTCTTC
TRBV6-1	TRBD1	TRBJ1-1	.	CASLRLQGMNTEAFF	TGTGCCAGCTTACGGCTACAGGGGATGAACACTGAAGCTTTCTTT
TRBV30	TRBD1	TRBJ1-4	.	CAWSIRRTGGRTNEKLFF	TGTGCCTGGAGTATCCGACGGACAGGAGGCCGGACTAATGAAAAACTGTTTTTT